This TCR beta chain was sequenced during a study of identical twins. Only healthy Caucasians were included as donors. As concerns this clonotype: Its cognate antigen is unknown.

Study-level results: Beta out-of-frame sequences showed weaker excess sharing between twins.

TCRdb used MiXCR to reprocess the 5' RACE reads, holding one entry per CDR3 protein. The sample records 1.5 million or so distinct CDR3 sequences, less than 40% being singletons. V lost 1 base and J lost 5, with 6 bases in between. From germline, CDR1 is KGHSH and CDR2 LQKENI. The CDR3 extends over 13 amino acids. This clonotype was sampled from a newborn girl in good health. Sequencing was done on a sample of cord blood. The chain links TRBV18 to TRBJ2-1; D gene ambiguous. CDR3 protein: CASSPQLDNEQFF. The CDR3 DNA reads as TGTGCCAGCTCACCACAACTCGACAATGAGCAGTTCTTC.